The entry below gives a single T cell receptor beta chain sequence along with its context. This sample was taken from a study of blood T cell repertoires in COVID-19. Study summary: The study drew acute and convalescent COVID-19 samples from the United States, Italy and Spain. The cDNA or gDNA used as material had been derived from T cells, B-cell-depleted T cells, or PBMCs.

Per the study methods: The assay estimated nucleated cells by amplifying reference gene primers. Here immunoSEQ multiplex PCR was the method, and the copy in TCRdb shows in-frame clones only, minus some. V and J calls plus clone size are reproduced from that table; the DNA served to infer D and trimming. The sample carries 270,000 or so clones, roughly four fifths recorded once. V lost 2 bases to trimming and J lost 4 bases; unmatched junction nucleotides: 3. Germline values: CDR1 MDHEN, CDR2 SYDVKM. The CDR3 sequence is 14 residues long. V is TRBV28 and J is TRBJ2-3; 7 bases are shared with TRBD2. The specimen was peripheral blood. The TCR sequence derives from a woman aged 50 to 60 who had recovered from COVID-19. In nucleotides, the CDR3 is TGTGCCAGCAGTTTAGGGAGGGGCGCAGATACGCAGTATTTT. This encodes CASSLGRGADTQYF. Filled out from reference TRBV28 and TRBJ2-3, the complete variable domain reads DVKVTQSSRYLVKRTGEKVFLECVQDMDHENMFWYRQDPGLGLRLIYFSYDVKMKEKGDIPEGYSVSREKKERFSLILESASTNQTSMYLCASSLGRGADTQYFGPGTRLTVL.